The 15 T cell receptor beta chains below all came from one sample that was sequenced in a study of blood T cell repertoires in COVID-19. Assay used: immunoSEQ multiplex PCR; TCRdb lists only in-frame clones, some missing. Here the sample spans 150,000 to 200,000 clones, over 90% being singletons. Sequenced input: peripheral blood. The receptors originated from a woman in her fifties or sixties with COVID-19, enrolled during active disease.

The chain uses TRBV19 and TRBJ1-2; the match to TRBD1 covers 9 bases. V lost 5 bases and J lost 8; bases outside the gene matches: 9. The CDR3 is 14 residues long. CDR1 and CDR2 from the germline V gene are LNHDA and SQIVND (reference sequence). CDR3 bases: TGTGCCAGTAGTGCCTCCGGGACAGGGATGGGCTACACCTTC. Amino acids: CASSASGTGMGYTF.

Comments on this clone: Other nucleotide sequences in the sample specify the same CDR3. Here the CDR3 DNA reads TGTGCCACCAGCAGAGATAGAGGGGGCAACTATGGCTACACCTTC. Protein: CATSRDRGGNYGYTF. The rearrangement joins TRBV15 to TRBJ1-2; 7 nucleotides align to TRBD1. The CDR3 is 15 residues long. Losses at the gene ends were 0 bases for V and 2 bases for J; bases not matched to a gene: 3. The V gene's germline CDR1 is LNHNV and CDR2 YYDKDF (reference sequence).

Many counts were recorded for this clone. The chain carries TRBV7-2 and TRBJ1-2, with D unresolved. V lost 2 bases, J lost 2 bases, and 6 bases lay in between. From germline, CDR1 is SGHTA and CDR2 FQGNSA. CDR3 size: 13 residues. The DNA of the CDR3 is TGTGCCAGCAGCTTAACAGAAAACTATGGCTACACCTTC. This encodes CASSLTENYGYTF.

CDR3: CASSQTGGNYGYTF. The CDR3 coding sequence is TGTGCCAGCAGCCAAACAGGAGGGAACTATGGCTACACCTTC. V usage is TRBV3-1 (or the pseudogene TRBV3-2) and J usage is TRBJ1-2; D possibly corresponds to TRBD1 (5 bases). V was trimmed by 2 bases and J by 2 bases, leaving 9 bases between them. The CDR3 extends over 14 amino acids. CDR1 is LGHDT and CDR2 is YNNKEL in the germline V gene (reference sequence).

This chain joins TRBV10-3 and TRBJ2-3; 7 nucleotides agree with TRBD2. V trimming: 6 bases; J trimming: 0 bases; junction bases outside the gene matches: 9. Germline V gene data show CDR1 as ENHRY and CDR2 as SYGVKD. The CDR3 spans 16 residues. CDR3 loop: CAIRAKGGESTDTQYF. CDR3 nucleotides: TGTGCCATCAGGGCGAAGGGAGGGGAAAGCACAGATACGCAGTATTTT.

The chain links TRBV18 to TRBJ2-1; 7 positions match TRBD1. Germline CDR1 reads KGHSH; CDR2 reads LQKENI. The CDR3 runs 17 residues. Trimming took 1 base from V and 2 from J; bases not matched to a gene: 8. The CDR3 region has the DNA TGTGCCAGCTCACCACTCGACAGGGTCGGCGCCTACAATGAGCAGTTCTTC. Amino acids: CASSPLDRVGAYNEQFF. The full variable domain, with the rest looked up from reference TRBV18 and TRBJ2-1, is NAGVMQNPRHLVRRRGQEARLRCSPMKGHSHVYWYRQLPEEGLKFMVYLQKENIIDESGMPKERFSAEFPKEGPSILRIQQVVRGDSAAYFCASSPLDRVGAYNEQFFGPGTRLTVL.

The chain joins TRBV15 to TRBJ2-5, with D perhaps matching TRBD2 (6 bases). Between the trimmed V and J ends, which lost 0 bases and 5 bases, there was a span of 22 bases. The V gene's germline CDR1 is LNHNV and CDR2 YYDKDF (reference sequence). The CDR3 sequence is 18 residues long. This CDR3 is CATSREGAGSQAGETQYF. The DNA for the CDR3 is TGTGCCACCAGCAGAGAAGGGGCGGGGTCGCAGGCGGGGGAGACCCAGTACTTC.

The chain couples TRBV27 to TRBJ2-2, with TRBD2 matching over 7 bases. Trimming at V came to 6 bases and at J to 7 bases, leaving 8 bases not matched to a gene. The germline CDR1 and CDR2 sequences are MNHEY and SMNVEV (reference sequence). The CDR3 spans 14 residues. Here the CDR3 reads CASRNLAVDGELFF. The CDR3 DNA is TGTGCCAGCAGGAATCTAGCGGTTGACGGGGAGCTGTTTTTT.

This clone was seen a handful of times. The J gene is TRBJ2-1, the V gene TRBV11-2, with a weak D call TRBD1 (6 bases). The ends were cut back, 3 bases at V and 0 bases at J, with 18 bases in the middle. The CDR3 has 18 residues. Germline V gene lookup returns CDR1 SGHAT and CDR2 FQNNGV. The CDR3, as DNA: TGTGCCAGCAGCTTCTTAAAGGGACAAATAAGCTCCTACAATGAGCAGTTCTTC. Translated, it gives CASSFLKGQISSYNEQFF. Using reference TRBV11-2 and TRBJ2-1 for the parts outside the CDR3, the full variable domain is EAGVAQSPRYKIIEKRQSVAFWCNPISGHATLYWYQQILGQGPKLLIQFQNNGVVDDSQLPKDRFSAERLKGVDSTLKIQPAKLEDSAVYLCASSFLKGQISSYNEQFFGPGTRLTVL.

The chain carries TRBV5-6 and TRBJ2-7; TRBD1 matches 8 bases. Germline trimming cut 2 bases from V and 3 bases from J; bases unmatched to any gene: 4. This CDR3 contains 14 residues. Germline CDR1 and CDR2: SGHDT and YYEEEE. The CDR3 DNA sequence: TGTGCCAGCAGCTTTTTACAGGGGGTCTACGAGCAGTACTTC. Residues: CASSFLQGVYEQYF.

The chain employs TRBV7-3 and TRBJ2-1; maybe TRBD2 (5 bases). V was trimmed by 1 base and J by 7 bases, leaving 11 bases between them. CDR3 length: 14 residues. Looked up from germline, CDR1 is SGHTA and CDR2 is FQGTGA. The CDR3 DNA follows: TGTGCCAGCAGCTTAAGATTTTCGGGGAATGAGCAGTTCTTC. Translation gives CASSLRFSGNEQFF.

This rearrangement joins TRBV4-1 to TRBJ2-3; 7 bases are shared with TRBD1. CDR1 is MGHRA and CDR2 is YSYEKL in the germline V gene. The V segment lost 0 bases and the J segment 3 bases; nucleotides outside the gene matches: 6. CDR3 length equals 16 residues. Written as DNA, the CDR3 is TGCGCCAGCAGCCAAGATTGGGACAGTTCGACAGATACGCAGTATTTT. Protein product: CASSQDWDSSTDTQYF.

V is TRBV3-1 (or the pseudogene TRBV3-2) and J is TRBJ2-5; perhaps TRBD2 as D (5 bases). CDR3 length: 13 amino acids. V was shortened by 6 bases and J by 5 bases, with 13 bases between the two germline ends. CDR1 is LGHDT, CDR2 YNNKEL, per germline (reference sequence). DNA for the CDR3: TGTGCCAGCAGGTCGCGGGTTGAGGAGACCCAGTACTTC. Translated: CASRSRVEETQYF.

This chain connects TRBV5-4 to TRBJ2-1, with TRBD2 matching 11 bases. This CDR3 comprises 15 residues. Germline values: CDR1 SGHNT, CDR2 YYREEE (reference sequence). Trimming removed 9 bases from V and 0 bases from J; junction bases left unmatched: 5. The CDR3, as DNA: TGTGCCACGACTAGCGGGGCAAGCTCCTACAATGAGCAGTTCTTC. Encoded protein: CATTSGASSYNEQFF.

The chain recombines TRBV6-5 with TRBJ2-7; 12 bases map to TRBD1. V lost 6 bases and J lost 4; bases outside the gene matches: 4. Germline CDR1 is MNHEY and CDR2 is SVGAGI. The CDR3 contains 14 residues. CDR3 in DNA: TGTGCCAGCAGGGGGACAGGGGGCAAATACGAGCAGTACTTC. Residues: CASRGTGGKYEQYF.